Sequencing of this TCR beta chain was carried out in a study of beta chain features in type 1 diabetes. Study summary: Patients were similar to healthy donors in age and gender (as well as in cell yields). Findings and limits, study-wide: Among patients, naive, central memory and Treg TCRB repertoires appeared more similar than among healthy donors. Shorter TCRB CDR3s, moderately but significantly so, were found in Type 1 diabetes patients in all four CD4+ subsets.

Regarding this clone: The target antigen is unknown.

Using CD45RO/CCR7/CD25/CD127/CD95/CD27, CD4+ naive, central memory, regulatory and stem cell-like memory cells were sorted. The whole isolated RNA underwent reverse transcription, so sequencing captured expressed TCRB transcripts. Clones were read by immunoSEQ multiplex PCR, and TCRdb kept only the in-frame ones, dropping some. Found here are roughly 150,000 clones, less than 9.5% of them singletons; the top ten hold nearly 0.65%. This CDR3 is built from 15 residues. Trimming shortened V by 0 bases and J by 4 bases, and 11 bases separated the two germline ends. Germline values: CDR1 SGHRS, CDR2 YFSETQ.

The chain is built from TRBV5-1 and TRBJ1-5; D possibly corresponds to TRBD1 (6 bases). Sequencing was done on a sample of central memory CD4+ T cells from blood. The sequence came from a man aged 18 to 29 in good health. The CDR3 loop reads CASSLGQAKNQPQHF. In DNA, the CDR3 is TGCGCCAGCAGCTTGGGACAGGCGAAAAATCAGCCCCAGCATTTT.